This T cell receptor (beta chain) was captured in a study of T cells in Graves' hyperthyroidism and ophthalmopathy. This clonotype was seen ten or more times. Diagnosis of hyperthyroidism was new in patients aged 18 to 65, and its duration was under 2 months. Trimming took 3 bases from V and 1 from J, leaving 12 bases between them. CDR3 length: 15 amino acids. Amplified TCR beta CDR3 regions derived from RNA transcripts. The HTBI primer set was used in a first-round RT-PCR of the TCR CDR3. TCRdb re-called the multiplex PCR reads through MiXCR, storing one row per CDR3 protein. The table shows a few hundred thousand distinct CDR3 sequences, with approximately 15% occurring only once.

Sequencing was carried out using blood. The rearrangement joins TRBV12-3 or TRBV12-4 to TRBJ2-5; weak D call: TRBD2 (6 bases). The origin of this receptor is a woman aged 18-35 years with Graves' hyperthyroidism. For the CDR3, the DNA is TGTGCCAGCAGTTTCGCGGGACGGCGCCAAGAGACCCAGTACTTC. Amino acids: CASSFAGRRQETQYF.